This T cell receptor beta chain was captured by sequencing in a study of technical replicates of blood from a few donors. Assay used: immunoSEQ multiplex PCR; TCRdb lists only in-frame clones, some missing. The sample holds approximately 75,000 clones, approximately 75% seen once. The receptor comes from a human donor in good health. Some clones in this sample may be carry-over from other donors' samples. The sequenced sample consisted of PBMCs.

CDR3 coding DNA: TGTGCCAGCACCAAGGGGGGGGTAAAAGAGACCCAGTACTTC. It translates to CASTKGGVKETQYF. The rearrangement links TRBV7-6 to TRBJ2-5; weak D call: TRBD2 (7 bases). V was trimmed by 7 bases and J by 3 bases, leaving 15 bases between them. The CDR3 spans 14 residues. CDR1 is SGHVS and CDR2 is FNYEAQ in the germline V gene.